This T cell receptor beta chain was sequenced during a study of circulating CD8 cells and anti-PD-1 response in melanoma. Whole-study context: Responders had complete or partial responses; non-responders had stable or progressive disease.

From live CD3+CD8+TCRalphabeta+ cells, four PD-1 and/or TIGIT subsets were sorted. Using about 15 ng of total RNA, TCR libraries were made with the QIAseq Immune Repertoire TCR panel. Using its own MiXCR run on the reads, TCRdb lists one record per CDR3 protein. The sample shows 300 to 350 distinct CDR3 sequences, more than 9% of them seen only once. The germline CDR1 and CDR2 sequences are SGHDT and YYEEEE. V dropped 3 bases and J dropped 3 bases, with 21 bases sitting between them. This CDR3 spans 17 amino acids. Sample share makes this clonotype medium-sized. Sequenced here: CD8+ T cells from PBMCs, sampled at baseline or after one month of anti-PD-1 therapy (not recorded which). The chain couples TRBV5-6 to TRBJ1-1, with D perhaps matching TRBD1 (5 bases). The receptor's source is a human donor with melanoma. The CDR3 loop reads CASSSLLKGGADTEAFF. The CDR3 DNA sequence: TGTGCCAGCAGCTCCTTATTGAAGGGCGGGGCGGACACTGAAGCTTTCTTT.